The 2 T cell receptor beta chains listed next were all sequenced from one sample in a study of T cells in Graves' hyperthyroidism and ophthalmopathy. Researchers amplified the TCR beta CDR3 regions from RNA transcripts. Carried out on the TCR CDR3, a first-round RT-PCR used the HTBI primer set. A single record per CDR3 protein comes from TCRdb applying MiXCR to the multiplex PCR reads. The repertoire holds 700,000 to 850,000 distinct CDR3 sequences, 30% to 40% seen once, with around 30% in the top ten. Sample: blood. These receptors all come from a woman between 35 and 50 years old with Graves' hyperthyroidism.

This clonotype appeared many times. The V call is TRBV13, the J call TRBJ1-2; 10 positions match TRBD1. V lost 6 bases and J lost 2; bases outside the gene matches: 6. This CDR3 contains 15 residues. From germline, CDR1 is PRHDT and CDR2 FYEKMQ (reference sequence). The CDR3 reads CASSSGQGINYGYTF. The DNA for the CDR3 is TGTGCCAGCAGTTCGGGACAGGGGATCAACTATGGCTACACCTTC. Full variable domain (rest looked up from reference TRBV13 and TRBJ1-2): AAGVIQSPRHLIKEKRETATLKCYPIPRHDTVYWYQQGPGQDPQFLISFYEKMQSDKGSIPDRFSAQQFSDYHSELNMSSLELGDSALYFCASSSGQGINYGYTFGSGTRLTVV.

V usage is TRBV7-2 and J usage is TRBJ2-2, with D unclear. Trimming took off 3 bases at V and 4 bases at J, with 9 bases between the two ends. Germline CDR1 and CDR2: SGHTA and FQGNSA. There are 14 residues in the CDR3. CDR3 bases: TGTGCCAGCAGCTTGGTGTCAAGCACCGGGGAGCTGTTTTTT. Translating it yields CASSLVSSTGELFF.